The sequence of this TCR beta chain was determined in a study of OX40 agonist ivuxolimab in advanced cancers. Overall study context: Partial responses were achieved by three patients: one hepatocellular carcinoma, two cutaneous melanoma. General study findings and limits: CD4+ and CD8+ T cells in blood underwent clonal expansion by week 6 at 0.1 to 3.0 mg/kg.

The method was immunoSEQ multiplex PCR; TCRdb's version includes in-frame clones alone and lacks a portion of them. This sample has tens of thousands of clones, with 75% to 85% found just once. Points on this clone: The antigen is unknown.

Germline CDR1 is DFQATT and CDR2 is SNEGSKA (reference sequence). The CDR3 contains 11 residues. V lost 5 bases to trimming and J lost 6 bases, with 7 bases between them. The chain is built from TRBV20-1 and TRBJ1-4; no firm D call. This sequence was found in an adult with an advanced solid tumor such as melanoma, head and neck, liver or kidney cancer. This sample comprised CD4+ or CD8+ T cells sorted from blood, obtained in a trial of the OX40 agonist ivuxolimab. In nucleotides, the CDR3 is TGCAGTGCTTCCCTGGATGAAAAACTGTTTTTT. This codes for CSASLDEKLFF.